The 25 T cell receptor beta chains below come from one sample, sequenced in a study of blood T cell repertoires in COVID-19 (dated by TCRdb to 2018 to 2021). Libraries were constructed by the immunoSEQ multiplex PCR assay. TCRdb took over this immuneACCESS table, retaining in-frame rearrangements with V and J assigned. Such tables are incomplete; in checked studies, under half of the missing clones stem from an unresolved V gene, and the remainder is unexplained. This sample holds 250,000 to 300,000 clones; around 83% were observed only once. The top ten constitute around 3.6% of the sample. The sequencing input was peripheral blood. These TCRs come from a man between 18 and 29 years old with active or convalescent COVID-19.

The sample holds a few counts of this clone. This chain uses TRBV7-3 with TRBJ1-1; D is ambiguous. V lost 2 bases and J 1 base, leaving 5 bases between the germline ends. The CDR3 sequence is 13 residues long. Germline-derived CDR1 and CDR2 are SGHTA and FQGTGA. For the CDR3, the DNA is TGTGCCAGCAGCTTAGAGGGGAACACTGAAGCTTTCTTT. Amino acids: CASSLEGNTEAFF.

The V gene is TRBV5-4, the J gene TRBJ2-2; 12 nucleotides match TRBD2. This CDR3 is 15 amino acids long. CDR1 and CDR2 (germline): SGHNT, YYREEE (reference sequence). The V and J ends lost 3 bases and 4 bases, in that order; junction bases with no gene match: 1. Written as DNA, the CDR3 is TGTGCCAGCAGCTCACTAGCGGGAGGCACCGGGGAGCTGTTTTTT. Translated: CASSSLAGGTGELFF.

This chain connects TRBV6-1 to TRBJ1-5; 11 positions agree with TRBD1. Germline V lookup: CDR1 MNHNS, CDR2 SASEGT. Trimming took 3 bases from V and 9 from J; bases not matched to a gene: 4. The CDR3 covers 14 residues. The CDR3 sequence is CASSEVGTGGPQHF. The DNA for the CDR3 is TGTGCCAGCAGTGAGGTCGGGACAGGGGGGCCCCAGCATTTT.

The V and J genes are TRBV29-1 and TRBJ1-2; unclear D gene. The CDR3 has 12 residues. CDR1 SQVTM and CDR2 ANQGSEA come from the germline V gene. Trimming shortened V by 4 bases and J by 4 bases, and 10 bases separated the two germline ends. CDR3 amino acids: CSVVPEIYGYTF. CDR3 DNA: TGCAGCGTTGTCCCAGAAATCTATGGCTACACCTTC.

The V call is TRBV30, the J call TRBJ2-3, with TRBD2 matching over 7 bases. CDR3 size: 11 residues. Germline trimming cut 1 base from V and 9 bases from J; bases unmatched to any gene: 1. The germline gives CDR1 GTSNPN, CDR2 SVGIG (reference sequence). The CDR3 DNA reads TGTGCCTGGAGTGGGGGGGGAACGCAGTATTTT. This encodes CAWSGGGTQYF. Together with reference TRBV30 and TRBJ2-3, the CDR3 gives the full variable domain: SQTIHQWPATLVQPVGSPLSLECTVEGTSNPNLYWYRQAAGRGLQLLFYSVGIGQISSEVPQNLSASRPQDRQFILSSKKLLLSDSGFYLCAWSGGGTQYFGPGTRLTVL.

This clone was found a few times. The chain carries TRBV5-4 and TRBJ1-1; D is ambiguous. From germline, CDR1 is SGHNT and CDR2 YYREEE (reference sequence). The CDR3 loop spans 13 amino acids. V gave up 5 bases and J gave up 4 bases, with 12 bases separating them. The CDR3 spells CASRTLGTTEAFF. CDR3 in DNA: TGTGCCAGCAGAACCCTGGGCACCACTGAAGCTTTCTTT. Complete variable domain (other parts from reference TRBV5-4 and TRBJ1-1): ETGVTQSPTHLIKTRGQQVTLRCSSQSGHNTVSWYQQALGQGPQFIFQYYREEENGRGNFPPRFSGLQFPNYSSELNVNALELDDSALYLCASRTLGTTEAFFGQGTRLTVV.

The chain couples TRBV4-2 to TRBJ2-7, with D maybe TRBD1 (6 bases). The ends were cut back, 4 bases at V and 3 bases at J, with 19 bases in the middle. Germline CDR1 and CDR2: LGHNA and YNFKEQ. This CDR3 has 16 residues. The CDR3 here is CASSPSTGPMNYEQYF. The CDR3 region has the DNA TGTGCCAGCAGCCCCAGTACAGGGCCCATGAACTACGAGCAGTACTTC.

The chain is built from TRBV6-2 or TRBV6-3 and TRBJ1-1, with D unresolved. The CDR3 sequence is 12 residues long. V was cut by 5 bases and J by 1 base, with 5 bases left in between. From germline, CDR1 is MNHEY and CDR2 SVGEGT. CDR3 sequence: CASSAGNTEAFF. In nucleotides, the CDR3 is TGTGCCAGCAGTGCGGGGAACACTGAAGCTTTCTTT.

The chain couples TRBV9 to TRBJ1-3, with 10 bases matching TRBD1. Per germline, CDR1 SGDLS and CDR2 YYNGEE. The CDR3 loop spans 16 amino acids. The ends lost 2 bases at V and 4 bases at J; junction bases unmatched: 6. CDR3 nucleotides: TGTGCCAGCAGCGTTGCGACAGGGGGCTACGGAAACACCATATATTTT. Protein sequence: CASSVATGGYGNTIYF.

This clone was observed a single time. The chain is built from TRBV21-1 and TRBJ2-1; the table gives TRBD2 as D, unverified against the DNA. TRBV21-1 is recorded as a pseudogene. This CDR3 region has 16 residues. The CDR3 is CASSKDLAGGADEQFF. The CDR3 DNA reads as TGTGCCAGCAGCAAAGACCTAGCGGGAGGAGCAGATGAGCAGTTCTTC.

The gene calls are TRBV12-3 or TRBV12-4 and TRBJ1-4, with D unclear. This CDR3 spans 13 amino acids. V lost 4 bases and J 2 bases, leaving 5 bases between the germline ends. DNA of the CDR3: TGTGCCAGCAGTTCCGGGACTAATGAAAAACTGTTTTTT. Translation gives CASSSGTNEKLFF.

V usage is TRBV7-3 and J usage is TRBJ2-1; no clear D gene. Trimming left V 1 base short and J 6 bases short, with 10 bases between. This CDR3 is 14 amino acids long. CDR1 and CDR2 (germline): SGHTA, FQGTGA. CDR3 region: CASSLSQAPNEQFF. The CDR3 DNA reads TGTGCCAGCAGCTTAAGTCAAGCGCCCAATGAGCAGTTCTTC.

The J gene is TRBJ2-7, the V gene TRBV11-2, with 7 nucleotides matching TRBD1. This CDR3 region has 14 residues. V trimming: 5 bases; J trimming: 4 bases; junction bases outside the gene matches: 8. Germline-derived CDR1 and CDR2 are SGHAT and FQNNGV. Written as DNA, the CDR3 is TGTGCCAGCAGCCCGGGACAGCGGTTTTACGAGCAGTACTTC. Its translation is CASSPGQRFYEQYF.

CDR3 sequence (DNA): TGTGCCAGCAGCTTAACAGGGTTAAATGAAAAACTGTTTTTT. This sequence encodes CASSLTGLNEKLFF. This sequence joins TRBV7-9 and TRBJ1-4; D might be TRBD1 (6 bases). The CDR3 contains 14 residues. CDR1 SEHNR and CDR2 FQNEAQ come from the germline V gene (reference sequence). V lost 2 bases and J lost 5, with 9 bases in between.

The chain employs TRBV28 and TRBJ1-6; TRBD1 is a possible D gene (5 bases). The CDR3 is 14 residues long. Germline V gene lookup returns CDR1 MDHEN and CDR2 SYDVKM. The germline V and J ends were trimmed by 8 bases and 6 bases, with 14 bases remaining between them. CDR3 bases: TGTGCCAGCGGTCTCGGGGGTCTTAATTCACCCCTCCACTTT. This encodes CASGLGGLNSPLHF. The full variable domain, its missing parts supplied by reference TRBV28 and TRBJ1-6, is DVKVTQSSRYLVKRTGEKVFLECVQDMDHENMFWYRQDPGLGLRLIYFSYDVKMKEKGDIPEGYSVSREKKERFSLILESASTNQTSMYLCASGLGGLNSPLHFGNGTRLTVT.

The rearrangement uses TRBV27 and TRBJ1-5, with 7 bases that match TRBD1. Losses at the gene ends were 6 bases for V and 7 bases for J; bases not matched to a gene: 6. The CDR3 has 13 amino acids. Germline assignment: CDR1 MNHEY and CDR2 SMNVEV (reference sequence). As DNA, the CDR3 is TGTGCCAGCAGCAGGGGGTTCCTACAGCCCCAGCATTTT. Translation gives CASSRGFLQPQHF.

The V gene is TRBV29-1, the J gene TRBJ2-1; tentatively, D is TRBD2 (5 bases). The V and J ends lost 6 bases and 2 bases respectively, with 17 bases between them. CDR3 length: 15 amino acids. Germline-derived CDR1 and CDR2 are SQVTM and ANQGSEA. The CDR3, as DNA: TGCAGCGTCAATGACCCCGGCGGGCCCTACAATGAGCAGTTCTTC. This translates into CSVNDPGGPYNEQFF.

The chain employs TRBV5-4 and TRBJ2-3; 8 bases align to TRBD1. Germline values: CDR1 SGHNT, CDR2 YYREEE (reference sequence). The CDR3 loop spans 15 amino acids. V lost 4 bases and J lost 2; bases outside the gene matches: 6. The CDR3 coding sequence is TGTGCCAGCAGCCCAACGACAGGGGCCACAGATACGCAGTATTTT. This gives the protein CASSPTTGATDTQYF.

V and J are TRBV28 and TRBJ1-6, with D tentatively TRBD1 (5 bases). This CDR3 comprises 16 residues. Trimming pared 4 bases from V and 8 bases from J, leaving 18 bases between. Germline CDR1 MDHEN, CDR2 SYDVKM. The CDR3 loop reads CASSSPLTAIDSPLHF. CDR3 coding DNA: TGTGCCAGCAGTTCCCCCCTGACAGCGATCGATTCACCCCTCCACTTT.

This sequence joins TRBV2 and TRBJ2-3; possibly TRBD1 for D (6 bases). The CDR3 covers 14 residues. V lost 8 bases and J 2 bases, leaving 14 bases between the germline ends. Germline-derived CDR1 and CDR2 are SNHLY and FYNNEI. In nucleotides, the CDR3 is TGTGCCAGCCGATTCCGGGACATCACAGATACGCAGTATTTT. Protein: CASRFRDITDTQYF.

This sequence joins TRBV7-2 and TRBJ2-1; a weak D match, TRBD1 (6 bases). V was shortened by 1 base and J by 0 bases, with 10 bases between the two germline ends. The CDR3 totals 16 residues. CDR1 and CDR2 (germline): SGHTA, FQGNSA. The CDR3 region has the DNA TGTGCCAGCAGCTTAGTGGGGACACACTCCTACAATGAGCAGTTCTTC. It specifies CASSLVGTHSYNEQFF.

V usage is TRBV27 and J usage is TRBJ2-2, with D hard to call. Germline V CDR1 and CDR2: MNHEY, SMNVEV (reference sequence). The CDR3 totals 12 residues. Trimming shortened V by 3 bases and J by 7 bases, and 6 bases separated the two germline ends. Here the CDR3 DNA reads TGTGCCAGCAGTTTGGGCGTCGGGGAGCTGTTTTTT. Residues: CASSLGVGELFF.

The chain couples TRBV11-3 to TRBJ2-3, with D perhaps matching TRBD2 (6 bases). Trimming cost V 0 bases and J 1 base, with 14 bases left between them. CDR3 length: 17 amino acids. In germline, CDR1 is SGHNT, CDR2 YENEEA. The CDR3 bases are TGTGCCAGCAGCTTAGATCTATGGCGGGGCGGCACAGATACGCAGTATTTT. It specifies CASSLDLWRGGTDTQYF.

The chain couples TRBV19 to TRBJ2-1; D ambiguous. This CDR3 is built from 15 residues. V was shortened by 1 base and J by 2 bases, with 9 bases between the two germline ends. Germline CDR1 is LNHDA and CDR2 is SQIVND (reference sequence). The CDR3 DNA reads as TGTGCCAGTAGTATAGGACCGGCGGCCTACAATGAGCAGTTCTTC. This gives the protein CASSIGPAAYNEQFF.

This clone was counted only a few times. The chain recombines TRBV2 with TRBJ1-2; possible D gene TRBD1, 5 bases. The germline V and J ends were trimmed by 3 bases and 8 bases, with 10 bases remaining between them. CDR1 and CDR2 from the germline V gene are SNHLY and FYNNEI. This CDR3 comprises 12 residues. The CDR3 spells CASSDTGYGYTF. Written as DNA, the CDR3 is TGTGCCAGCAGTGACACAGGTTACGGCTACACCTTC. The variable domain in full, with the rest retrieved from reference TRBV2 and TRBJ1-2, is EPEVTQTPSHQVTQMGQEVILRCVPISNHLYFYWYRQILGQKVEFLVSFYNNEISEKSEIFDDQFSVERPDGSNFTLKIRSTKLEDSAMYFCASSDTGYGYTFGSGTRLTVV.